The clone carrying this T cell receptor beta chain was recorded a few times. Its antigen remains unknown. This sample stems from a study of cytomegalovirus exposure and HLA in healthy donors. General observations from the study: A later analysis showed that HLA-associated TCR beta chains had undergone more clonal expansion than equally common others.

The V end lost 6 bases, the J end lost 1 base, and 12 bases lay between the germline ends. This CDR3 is 14 amino acids long. In germline, CDR1 is MNHEY, CDR2 SMNVEV (reference sequence). The PCR was carried out with 60 Vbeta primers and 13 Jbeta primers. Methods used by the authors: Later reanalysis found about 80 million unique TCR beta chains, around 10 million of them shared. The repertoire was sequenced with immunoSEQ multiplex PCR; TCRdb's copy has only in-frame clones and lacks some. V, J and clone size derive from that table, while D and trimming were established from the DNA sequence. The sample holds about 130,000 clones, around 76% seen once.

The source of this sequence is a woman aged 50 to 65 in good health and CMV-seronegative. The chain carries TRBV27 and TRBJ1-1, with D unresolved. The specimen was PBMCs. CDR3 protein: CASRAHRENTEAFF. DNA of the CDR3: TGTGCCAGCAGAGCTCACAGAGAGAACACTGAAGCTTTCTTT.